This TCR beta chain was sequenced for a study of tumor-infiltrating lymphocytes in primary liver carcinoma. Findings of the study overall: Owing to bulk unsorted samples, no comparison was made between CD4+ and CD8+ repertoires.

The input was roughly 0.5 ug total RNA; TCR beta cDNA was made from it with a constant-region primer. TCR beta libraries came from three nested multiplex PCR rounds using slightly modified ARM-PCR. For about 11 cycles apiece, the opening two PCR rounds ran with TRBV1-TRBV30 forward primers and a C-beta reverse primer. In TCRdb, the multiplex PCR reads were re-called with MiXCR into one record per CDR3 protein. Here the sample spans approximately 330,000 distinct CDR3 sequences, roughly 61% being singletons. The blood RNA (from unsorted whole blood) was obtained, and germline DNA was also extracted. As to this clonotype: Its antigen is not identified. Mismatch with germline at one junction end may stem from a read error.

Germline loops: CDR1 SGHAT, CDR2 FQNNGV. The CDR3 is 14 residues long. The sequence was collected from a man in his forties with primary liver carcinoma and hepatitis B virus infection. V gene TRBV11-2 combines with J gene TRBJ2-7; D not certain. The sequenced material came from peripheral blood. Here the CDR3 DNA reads TGTGCCAGCAGCTTAGCGGGTATCCATGGATGGCAGTATTTC. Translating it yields CASSLAGIHGWQYF.